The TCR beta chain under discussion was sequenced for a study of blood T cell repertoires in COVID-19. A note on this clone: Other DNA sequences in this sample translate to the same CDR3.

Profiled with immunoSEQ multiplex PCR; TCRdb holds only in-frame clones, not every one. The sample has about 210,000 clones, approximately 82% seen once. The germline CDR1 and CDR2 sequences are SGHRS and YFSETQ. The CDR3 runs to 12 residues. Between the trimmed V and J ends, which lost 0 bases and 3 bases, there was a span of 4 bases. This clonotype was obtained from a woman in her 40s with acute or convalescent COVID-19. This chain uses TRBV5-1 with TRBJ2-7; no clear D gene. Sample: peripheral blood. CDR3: CASSLGYYEQYF. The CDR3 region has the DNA TGCGCCAGCAGCTTGGGCTACTACGAGCAGTACTTC. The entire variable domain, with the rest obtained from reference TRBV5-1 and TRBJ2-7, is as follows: KAGVTQTPRYLIKTRGQQVTLSCSPISGHRSVSWYQQTPGQGLQFLFEYFSETQRNKGNFPGRFSGRQFSNSRSEMNVSTLELGDSALYLCASSLGYYEQYFGPGTRLTVT.